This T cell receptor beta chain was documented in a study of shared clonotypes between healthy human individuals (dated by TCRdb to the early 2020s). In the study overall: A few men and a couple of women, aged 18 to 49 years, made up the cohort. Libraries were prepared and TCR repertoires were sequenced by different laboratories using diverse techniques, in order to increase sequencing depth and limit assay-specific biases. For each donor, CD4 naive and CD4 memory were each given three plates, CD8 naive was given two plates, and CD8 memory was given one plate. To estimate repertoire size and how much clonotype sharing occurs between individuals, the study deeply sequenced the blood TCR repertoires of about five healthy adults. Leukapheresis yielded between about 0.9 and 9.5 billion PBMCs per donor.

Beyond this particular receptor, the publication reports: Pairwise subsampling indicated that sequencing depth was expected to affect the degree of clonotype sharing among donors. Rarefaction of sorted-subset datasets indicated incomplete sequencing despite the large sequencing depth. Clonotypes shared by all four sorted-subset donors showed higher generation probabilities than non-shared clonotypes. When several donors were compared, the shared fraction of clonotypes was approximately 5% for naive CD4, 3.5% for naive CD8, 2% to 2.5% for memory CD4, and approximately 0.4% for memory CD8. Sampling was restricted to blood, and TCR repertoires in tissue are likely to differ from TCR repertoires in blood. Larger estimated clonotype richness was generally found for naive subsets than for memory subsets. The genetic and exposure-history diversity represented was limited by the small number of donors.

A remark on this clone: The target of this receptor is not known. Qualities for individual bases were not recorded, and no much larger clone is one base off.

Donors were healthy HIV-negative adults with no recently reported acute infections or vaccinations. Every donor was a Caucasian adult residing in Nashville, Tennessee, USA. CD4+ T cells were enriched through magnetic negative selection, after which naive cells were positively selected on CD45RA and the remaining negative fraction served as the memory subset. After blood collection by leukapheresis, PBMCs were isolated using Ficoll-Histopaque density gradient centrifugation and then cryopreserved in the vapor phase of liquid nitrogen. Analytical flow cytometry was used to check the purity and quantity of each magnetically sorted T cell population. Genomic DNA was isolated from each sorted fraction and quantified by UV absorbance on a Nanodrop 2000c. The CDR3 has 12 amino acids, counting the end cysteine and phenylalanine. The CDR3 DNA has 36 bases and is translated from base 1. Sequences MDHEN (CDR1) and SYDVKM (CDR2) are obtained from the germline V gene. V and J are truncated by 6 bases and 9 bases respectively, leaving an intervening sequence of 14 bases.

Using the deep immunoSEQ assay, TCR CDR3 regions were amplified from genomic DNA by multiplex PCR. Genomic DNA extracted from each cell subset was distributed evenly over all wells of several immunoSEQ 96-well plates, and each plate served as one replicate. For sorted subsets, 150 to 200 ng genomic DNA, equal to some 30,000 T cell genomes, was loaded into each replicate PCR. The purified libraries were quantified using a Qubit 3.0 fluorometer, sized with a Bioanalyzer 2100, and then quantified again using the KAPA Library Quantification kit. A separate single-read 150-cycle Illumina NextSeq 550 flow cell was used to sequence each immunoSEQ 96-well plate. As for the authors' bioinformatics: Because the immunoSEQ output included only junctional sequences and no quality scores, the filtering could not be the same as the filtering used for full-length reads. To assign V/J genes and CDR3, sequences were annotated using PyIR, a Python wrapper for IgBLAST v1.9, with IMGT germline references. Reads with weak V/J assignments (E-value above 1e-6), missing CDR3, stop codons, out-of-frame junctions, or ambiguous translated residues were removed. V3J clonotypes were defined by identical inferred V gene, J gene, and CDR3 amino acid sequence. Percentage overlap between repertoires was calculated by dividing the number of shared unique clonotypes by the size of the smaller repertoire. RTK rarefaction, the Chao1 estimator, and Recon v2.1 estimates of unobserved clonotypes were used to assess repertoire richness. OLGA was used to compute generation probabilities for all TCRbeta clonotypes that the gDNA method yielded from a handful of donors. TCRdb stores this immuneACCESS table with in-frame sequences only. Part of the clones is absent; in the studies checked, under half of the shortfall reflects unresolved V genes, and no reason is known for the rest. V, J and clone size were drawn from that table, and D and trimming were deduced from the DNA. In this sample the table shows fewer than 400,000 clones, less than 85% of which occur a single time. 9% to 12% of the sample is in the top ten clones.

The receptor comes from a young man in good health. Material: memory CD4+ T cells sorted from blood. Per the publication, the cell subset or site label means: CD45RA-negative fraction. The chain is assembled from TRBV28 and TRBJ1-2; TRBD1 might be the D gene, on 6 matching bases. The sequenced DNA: TGTGCCAGCAGACAGGGATCCTCGCGCTACACCTTC. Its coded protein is CASRQGSSRYTF.